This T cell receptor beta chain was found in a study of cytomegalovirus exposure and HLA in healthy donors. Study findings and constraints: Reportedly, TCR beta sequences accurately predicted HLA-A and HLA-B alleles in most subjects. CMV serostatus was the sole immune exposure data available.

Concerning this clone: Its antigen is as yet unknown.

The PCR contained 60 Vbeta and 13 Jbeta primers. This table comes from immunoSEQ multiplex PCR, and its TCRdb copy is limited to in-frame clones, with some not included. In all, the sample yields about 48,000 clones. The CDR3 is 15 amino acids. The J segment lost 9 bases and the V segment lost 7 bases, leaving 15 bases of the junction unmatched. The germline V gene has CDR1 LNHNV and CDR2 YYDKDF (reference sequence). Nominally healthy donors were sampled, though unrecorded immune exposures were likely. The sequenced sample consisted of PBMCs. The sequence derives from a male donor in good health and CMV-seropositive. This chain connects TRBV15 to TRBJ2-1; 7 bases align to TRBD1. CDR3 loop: CATTETGIKIGEQFF. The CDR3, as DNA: TGTGCCACCACTGAGACAGGGATTAAAATCGGTGAGCAGTTCTTC.